This is a list of T cell receptor beta chains from one sample in a study of blood T cell repertoires in COVID-19. TCRdb keeps only in-frame clones here, not all; method: immunoSEQ multiplex PCR. The sample records approximately 450,000 clones, around 88% being singletons. Sequencing was performed on peripheral blood. Every receptor here comes from a woman in her twenties or thirties with acute or convalescent COVID-19. The CDR3 runs from the conserved cysteine through the conserved F or W. A D gene is named only where the DNA matches it firmly. Size values are once, few and many counts, or a class for expanded clones, and some rows have none.

TRBJ1-2 | TRBV5-1 | TRBD1 | few | CASSLLGGDGYTF | TGCGCCAGCAGCTTGTTAGGGGGCGATGGCTACACCTTC
TRBJ1-4 | TRBV12-3/TRBV12-4 | - | few | CASSLLGGEKLFF | TGTGCCAGCAGTTTACTTGGGGGGGAAAAACTGTTTTTT
TRBJ1-1 | TRBV30 | - | - | CAWRTDSDTEAFF | TGTGCCTGGAGGACTGACAGTGATACTGAAGCTTTCTTT
TRBJ1-6 | TRBV5-1 | - | - | CASSSKGDHSYNSPLHF | TGCGCCAGCAGCTCAAAGGGAGACCACTCCTATAATTCACCCCTCCACTTT
TRBJ2-5 | TRBV18 | TRBD1 | - | CASSQGTGGAETQYF | TGTGCCAGCTCGCAAGGGACAGGGGGCGCGGAGACCCAGTACTTC
TRBJ2-1 | TRBV20-1 | TRBD2 | - | CSASGSAGGYNEQFF | TGCAGTGCTAGTGGGTCGGCGGGGGGATACAATGAGCAGTTCTTC
TRBJ1-2 | TRBV9 | TRBD1 | - | CASSPRGQSYGYTF | TGTGCCAGCAGCCCGAGGGGACAGAGCTATGGCTACACCTTC
TRBJ1-6 | TRBV5-4 | - | - | CASSPTLPGLQSSPLHF | TGTGCCAGCAGCCCGACCCTCCCGGGACTTCAAAGTTCACCCCTCCACTTT
TRBJ1-6 | TRBV6-5 | - | once | CASSFTGLGVNSPLHF | TGTGCCAGCAGTTTCACAGGGTTGGGTGTTAATTCACCCCTCCACTTT
TRBJ2-5 | TRBV28 | - | - | CASSFAGSQETQYF | TGTGCCAGCAGTTTCGCCGGGAGTCAAGAGACCCAGTACTTC
TRBJ2-7 | TRBV5-1 | TRBD1 | once | CASSSDRGFPYEQYF | TGCGCCAGCAGCTCGGACAGGGGATTCCCCTACGAGCAGTACTTC
TRBJ2-3 | TRBV30 | - | - | CAWNIGLPTDTQYF | TGTGCCTGGAATATCGGGTTACCCACAGATACGCAGTATTTT
TRBJ2-3 | TRBV7-3 | TRBD2 | - | CASSPAGRGADTQYF | TGTGCCAGCAGCCCCGCTGGTCGGGGGGCAGATACGCAGTATTTT
TRBJ2-5 | TRBV2 | TRBD2 | - | CASSPLPSGYQETQYF | TGTGCCAGCAGTCCTCTGCCTAGCGGATACCAAGAGACCCAGTACTTC
TRBJ2-1 | TRBV7-2 | - | - | CASSLFRNEQFF | TGTGCCAGCAGCTTATTCCGCAATGAGCAGTTCTTC
TRBJ2-2 | TRBV30 | TRBD1 | few | CAWSVPGTGWAGELFF | TGTGCCTGGAGTGTTCCCGGGACAGGGTGGGCCGGGGAGCTGTTTTTT
TRBJ2-2 | TRBV24-1 | TRBD2 | - | CATSDTTGTKGTGELFF | TGTGCCACCAGTGATACAACCGGGACTAAGGGAACCGGGGAGCTGTTTTTT
TRBJ2-7 | TRBV24-1 | - | - | CATSDFNEQYF | TGTGCCACCAGTGATTTCAACGAGCAGTACTTC
TRBJ2-6 | TRBV18 | - | once | CASSPPSVPSGANVLTF | TGTGCCAGCTCACCACCTTCAGTTCCCTCTGGGGCCAACGTCCTGACTTTC
TRBJ2-3 | TRBV27 | - | - | CASSAQGLVADTQYF | TGTGCCAGCAGTGCTCAGGGTTTGGTCGCAGATACGCAGTATTTT
TRBJ1-4 | TRBV5-1 | TRBD1 | - | CASRSQGAPNEKLFF | TGCGCCAGCAGGTCACAGGGGGCGCCTAATGAAAAACTGTTTTTT
TRBJ2-2 | TRBV5-1 | TRBD1 | - | CASSGRTGTGTHTGELFF | TGCGCCAGCAGCGGCCGAACCGGGACAGGGACCCACACCGGGGAGCTGTTTTTT
TRBJ2-3 | TRBV29-1 | TRBD2 | few | CSGDSGGTDTQYF | TGCAGCGGTGACTCGGGGGGAACAGATACGCAGTATTTT
TRBJ1-5 | TRBV4-1 | - | - | CASSQDEELLNQPQHF | TGCGCCAGCAGCCAAGATGAGGAGTTACTGAATCAGCCCCAGCATTTT
TRBJ2-3 | TRBV4-1 | - | - | CASSQPWDSITDTQYF | TGCGCCAGCAGCCAACCTTGGGACTCAATCACAGATACGCAGTATTTT